The 5 T cell receptor beta chains reported below all come from one sample, sequenced in a study of OX40 agonist ivuxolimab in advanced cancers. Measured with immunoSEQ multiplex PCR; TCRdb has only the in-frame clones, and not every one. The table records approximately 66,000 clones, 88% of them present only once. The material was CD4+ or CD8+ T cells sorted from blood, obtained in a trial of the OX40 agonist ivuxolimab. These receptors came from an adult with an advanced solid tumor such as melanoma, head and neck, liver or kidney cancer.

The genes are TRBV29-1 and TRBJ2-5; 8 positions match TRBD2. The CDR3 loop spans 12 amino acids. Germline V lookup: CDR1 SQVTM, CDR2 ANQGSEA. Trimming removed 7 bases from V and 4 bases from J; junction bases left unmatched: 5. The chain's CDR3 is CSALAGGETQYF. CDR3 sequence (DNA): TGCAGCGCCCTGGCGGGGGGAGAGACCCAGTACTTC.

The gene calls are TRBV7-3 and TRBJ2-1; the match to TRBD1 covers 9 bases. Germline V gene data show CDR1 as SGHTA and CDR2 as FQGTGA. The CDR3 covers 15 residues. V was pared by 5 bases and J by 3 bases, with 5 bases of the junction left unmatched. CDR3 loop: CASSRGQGDYNEQFF. As DNA, the CDR3 is TGTGCCAGCAGCAGGGGACAGGGTGACTACAATGAGCAGTTCTTC.

The chain recombines TRBV7-9 with TRBJ1-5; the D gene is possibly TRBD1 (5 bases). The CDR3 consists of 14 residues. Germline V gives CDR1 SEHNR, CDR2 FQNEAQ (reference sequence). Trimming took 5 bases from V and 4 from J, leaving 12 bases between them. The DNA of the CDR3 is TGTGCCAGCAGCCCATTGGGGGAGAATCAGCCCCAGCATTTT. Translated: CASSPLGENQPQHF.

The J gene is TRBJ2-7, the V gene TRBV7-6; D unresolved. The CDR3 has 12 amino acids. Deletions cut 4 bases from V and 6 bases from J, with 10 bases between. Germline-derived CDR1 and CDR2 are SGHVS and FNYEAQ. CDR3 DNA sequence: TGTGCCAGCAGCTCTTCGAGACTCGAGCAGTACTTC. It encodes CASSSSRLEQYF. Drawing the rest from reference TRBV7-6 and TRBJ2-7, the complete variable domain is GAGVSQSPRYKVTKRGQDVALRCDPISGHVSLYWYRQALGQGPEFLTYFNYEAQQDKSGLPNDRFSAERPEGSISTLTIQRTEQRDSAMYRCASSSSRLEQYFGPGTRLTVT.

This chain uses TRBV6-5 with TRBJ1-2; the D gene is possibly TRBD1 (5 bases). Germline V gene data show CDR1 as MNHEY and CDR2 as SVGAGI. The CDR3 is made up of 14 amino acids. The V gene lost 3 bases and the J gene lost 8 bases, with 16 bases spanning the gap. CDR3 region: CASSYTGTLSGYTF. The DNA for the CDR3 is TGTGCCAGCAGTTATACCGGGACCCTAAGCGGCTACACCTTC.